The present TCR beta chain was sequenced within a study of shared clonotypes between healthy human individuals. Study-level information: Researchers assigned three CD4 naive, three CD4 memory, two CD8 naive and one CD8 memory plate to each donor.

General study findings and limits: The study found 4.5% to 6% of naive CD4 clonotypes shared across several donors. The study generally estimated greater richness for naive than memory subsets.

The table came from immunoSEQ multiplex PCR; TCRdb's copy has only in-frame clones and leaves some out. The sample has about 980,000 clones; more than 75% are singletons. On this clone itself: Its antigen is as yet unknown.

A CD45RA+ naive subset and a CD45RA-negative memory subset were split from CD4+ cells. Germline values: CDR1 SGHNT, CDR2 YYREEE (reference sequence). Trimming shortened V by 4 bases and J by 6 bases, and 17 bases separated the two germline ends. This CDR3 region has 14 residues. The TCR originated in a young man in good health. The specimen was memory CD4+ T cells sorted from blood. The subset here: CD45RA-negative fraction. V and J are TRBV5-4 and TRBJ2-7; a weak D match, TRBD1 (5 bases). Here the CDR3 DNA reads TGTGCCAGCAGCGGTATTGGGGCACCGGGCGAGCAGTACTTC. It codes for CASSGIGAPGEQYF.